This T cell receptor beta chain was sequenced during a study of cytomegalovirus exposure and HLA in healthy donors. Across the study: When 350 to 500 donors were genotyped, over 80% of them were found to fall in the Caucasian-associated ancestry cluster.

Study-level results: Most TCR sequences showed up rarely, but some public TCRs showed up in many donors. Reports indicate that TCR beta sequences accurately predicted the HLA-A and HLA-B alleles of most subjects. CMV serostatus was the sole immune exposure data available.

Note on this clone: Its target is not known.

The CDR3 has 13 residues. Germline V gene data show CDR1 as LNHDA and CDR2 as SQIVND (reference sequence). V lost 3 bases to trimming and J lost 6 bases, with 11 bases between them. PCR amplification relied on 60 Vbeta primers (plus 13 Jbeta primers). Libraries were prepared by immunoSEQ multiplex PCR; TCRdb keeps only in-frame clonotypes and omits some of them. Its table records tens of thousands of clones. The chain is built from TRBV19 and TRBJ1-2; a possible D gene is TRBD1 (5 bases). This clonotype originated in a girl aged 5-17 years in good health and CMV-seropositive. Sequencing was carried out using PBMCs. The chain's CDR3 is CASSMGQSHGYTF. DNA for the CDR3: TGTGCCAGTAGTATGGGGCAGTCCCATGGCTACACCTTC.